This is a list of T cell receptor beta chains from one sample in a study of blood T cells in healthy people across ages. A single record per CDR3 protein comes from TCRdb applying MiXCR to the 5' RACE reads. The sample holds hundreds of thousands of distinct CDR3 sequences; 52% are singletons and the top ten take about 14%. Sequenced: blood. These receptors came from an elderly woman in good health. CDR3s include the opening cysteine and the closing phenylalanine or tryptophan. A D gene is named only where the DNA matches it firmly. Clone size is given for some rows only: seen once, a few or many times, or a class if the clone is expanded.

d_gene: -
abundance: many
j_gene: TRBJ2-1
v_gene: TRBV6-5
CDR3nt: TGTGCCAGCAGTTACAGGGGGAGGGCCCACAATGAGCAGTTCTTC
CDR3aa: CASSYRGRAHNEQFF

d_gene: -
abundance: few
j_gene: TRBJ2-4
v_gene: TRBV29-1
CDR3nt: TGCAGCGCTAGTGGGGCGGCCAAAAACATTCAGTACTTC
CDR3aa: CSASGAAKNIQYF

d_gene: -
abundance: many
j_gene: TRBJ2-1
v_gene: TRBV12-3/TRBV12-4
CDR3nt: TGTGCCAGCAGTTTAGGGACAGCGGAGCAGTTCTTC
CDR3aa: CASSLGTAEQFF

d_gene: -
abundance: -
j_gene: TRBJ2-7
v_gene: TRBV20-1
CDR3nt: TGCAGTGTTAATTCCGGACCCCGGCCCTACGAGCAGTACTTC
CDR3aa: CSVNSGPRPYEQYF

d_gene: -
abundance: few
j_gene: TRBJ1-5
v_gene: TRBV9
CDR3nt: TGTGCCAGCAGCGTAGGGATGGGGTTGGGGAATCAGCCCCAGCATTTT
CDR3aa: CASSVGMGLGNQPQHF

d_gene: TRBD1
abundance: -
j_gene: TRBJ2-7
v_gene: TRBV5-4
CDR3nt: TGTGCCAGCAGCTCGGGACAGGGGAGGTACGAGCAGTACTTC
CDR3aa: CASSSGQGRYEQYF

d_gene: -
abundance: many
j_gene: TRBJ2-5
v_gene: TRBV29-1
CDR3nt: TGCAGCGTCCGATTGGGTGGTCTAAAAGAGACCCAGTACTTC
CDR3aa: CSVRLGGLKETQYF

d_gene: -
abundance: -
j_gene: TRBJ2-1
v_gene: TRBV9
CDR3nt: TGTGCCAGCAGCGTAGCTGTGGGATCGTACAATGAGCAGTTCTTC
CDR3aa: CASSVAVGSYNEQFF

d_gene: TRBD2
abundance: -
j_gene: TRBJ2-3
v_gene: TRBV4-3
CDR3nt: TGCGCCAGCAGCCAAGTTCAGACTAGCGGGGGCCTCTCCGGCACAGATACGCAGTATTTT
CDR3aa: CASSQVQTSGGLSGTDTQYF

d_gene: -
abundance: -
j_gene: TRBJ1-2
v_gene: TRBV7-9
CDR3nt: TGTGCCAGCAGCCCGGGGGAGCTCTGGAGCGAAGACTACACCTTC
CDR3aa: CASSPGELWSEDYTF

d_gene: -
abundance: once
j_gene: TRBJ1-5
v_gene: TRBV4-1
CDR3nt: TGCGCCAGCAGCCAAGCCCAGGGCAATCAGCCCCAGCATTTT
CDR3aa: CASSQAQGNQPQHF

d_gene: -
abundance: many
j_gene: TRBJ1-5
v_gene: TRBV7-2
CDR3nt: TGTGCCAGCAGCGAAGGTCTGGAGGGACGACAGCCCCAGCATTTT
CDR3aa: CASSEGLEGRQPQHF

d_gene: TRBD2
abundance: -
j_gene: TRBJ2-1
v_gene: TRBV29-1
CDR3nt: TGCAGCGTCCGGACTAGCGGGGGGGGTGAGCAGTTCTTC
CDR3aa: CSVRTSGGGEQFF

d_gene: -
abundance: few
j_gene: TRBJ1-1
v_gene: TRBV7-9
CDR3nt: TGTGCCAGCAGCTATACGACCCTGATCGGCACTGAAGCTTTCTTT
CDR3aa: CASSYTTLIGTEAFF

d_gene: -
abundance: once
j_gene: TRBJ2-1
v_gene: TRBV7-9
CDR3nt: TGTGCCAGCAGCTTAGTAGAGAGGGGGGACAACAATGAGCAGTTCTTC
CDR3aa: CASSLVERGDNNEQFF

d_gene: -
abundance: -
j_gene: TRBJ2-2
v_gene: TRBV18
CDR3nt: TGTGCCAGCTCACCATACGGGGAGCTGTTTTTT
CDR3aa: CASSPYGELFF

d_gene: -
abundance: -
j_gene: TRBJ2-1
v_gene: TRBV20-1
CDR3nt: TGCAGTGCTAGAATGGTCCGGGGATCCTACAATGAGCAGTTCTTC
CDR3aa: CSARMVRGSYNEQFF

d_gene: -
abundance: -
j_gene: TRBJ2-7
v_gene: TRBV9
CDR3nt: TGTGCCATCTGGTTGGGGGTCCGTTACAATGAGCAGTACTTC
CDR3aa: CAIWLGVRYNEQYF

d_gene: -
abundance: once
j_gene: TRBJ1-4
v_gene: TRBV15
CDR3nt: TGTGCCACCAGCAGAGATCTCAGGGGCACTAATGAAAAACTGTTTTTT
CDR3aa: CATSRDLRGTNEKLFF

d_gene: TRBD1
abundance: -
j_gene: TRBJ2-7
v_gene: TRBV5-1
CDR3nt: TGCGCCAGCAGTACAGGAGGACAGGGCTACGAGCAGTACTTC
CDR3aa: CASSTGGQGYEQYF

d_gene: TRBD1
abundance: -
j_gene: TRBJ1-5
v_gene: TRBV9
CDR3nt: TGTGCCAGCAGCGGTACCCCCGACAGGGGAAGTCAGCCCCAGCATTTT
CDR3aa: CASSGTPDRGSQPQHF

d_gene: TRBD1
abundance: few
j_gene: TRBJ1-1
v_gene: TRBV5-1
CDR3nt: TGCGCCAGCAGCGCGGGACAGGGTCCGAACACTGAAGCTTTCTTT
CDR3aa: CASSAGQGPNTEAFF

d_gene: -
abundance: -
j_gene: TRBJ2-7
v_gene: TRBV7-9
CDR3nt: TGTGCCAGCAGCTTGGTGGGCACACCCTACGAGCAGTACTTC
CDR3aa: CASSLVGTPYEQYF

d_gene: -
abundance: many
j_gene: TRBJ2-3
v_gene: TRBV20-1
CDR3nt: TGCAGTGCTAGCCTTGGTAATCCAGATACGCAGTATTTT
CDR3aa: CSASLGNPDTQYF